This is a list of T cell receptor beta chains from one sample in a study of neurological immune-mediated disorders. Each CDR3 protein gets one entry after TCRdb re-called the 5' RACE reads with MiXCR. The sample lists roughly 74,000 distinct CDR3 sequences; roughly 5.6% were seen once. The sample consisted of PBMCs. Receptor source: a young man with multiple sclerosis. CDR3s include the opening cysteine and the closing phenylalanine or tryptophan. Fields, in order: CDR3 DNA, CDR3 protein, clone size, D gene, J gene, V gene. D genes are given only for firm matches. Only some rows state a clone size, as once, few, many or a class for expanded clones.

TGTGCCAGCAGCAAGGAGCGGGGGTTCCACAATGAGCAGTTCTTC | CASSKERGFHNEQFF | - | TRBD2 | TRBJ2-1 | TRBV7-7
TGTGCCAGCAGCTTAATGGCAGCAAATCAGCCCCAGAATTTT | CASSLMAANQPQNF | - | - | TRBJ1-5 | TRBV7-8
TGTGCCAGCAGAAAAGGGCTTGGCTACACCTTC | CASRKGLGYTF | - | - | TRBJ1-2 | TRBV3-1
TGTGCCAGCAGTCCCAGAGCCTTCCGCTCTGGAAACACCATATATTTT | CASSPRAFRSGNTIYF | - | - | TRBJ1-3 | TRBV12-3/TRBV12-4
TGCAGTGCTAGAGAAGGAGGCGGGAGTAGATACAATGAGCAGTTCTTC | CSAREGGGSRYNEQFF | many | TRBD2 | TRBJ2-1 | TRBV20-1
TGCAGCGGGGGGGGGGGCACAGATACGCAGTATTTT | CSGGGGTDTQYF | many | TRBD2 | TRBJ2-3 | TRBV20-1
TGTGCCAGCAGCTTAGGGGGAGCGGGAACCGGGGAGCTGTTTTTT | CASSLGGAGTGELFF | many | TRBD2 | TRBJ2-2 | TRBV7-2
TGTGCCAGCAGCCCTCGACAGGGATCGAACACCGGGGAGCTGTTTTTT | CASSPRQGSNTGELFF | many | - | TRBJ2-2 | TRBV21-1
TGCGCCAGCAGCTTGACACTTCCCAATTCACCCCTCAACTTT | CASSLTLPNSPLNF | many | - | TRBJ1-6 | TRBV5-1
TGCAGTGCCAATTCCAGACAGGGGATCTCAACTAATGAAAAACTGTTTTTT | CSANSRQGISTNEKLFF | many | TRBD1 | TRBJ1-4 | TRBV20-1
TGCGCCAGCGGGGACAGGGTGAACACAGATACGCAGTATTTT | CASGDRVNTDTQYF | many | TRBD1 | TRBJ2-3 | TRBV10-2
TGCAGTGCTAGGGTTTTAGCGGGAGCGAATGAGCAGTTCTTC | CSARVLAGANEQFF | many | TRBD2 | TRBJ2-1 | TRBV20-1
TGCAGTGCTGCTAGCGGAGGATGGCGGGGACGAGGCTACACCTTC | CSAASGGWRGRGYTF | many | - | TRBJ1-2 | TRBV20-1
TGTGCCAGCAGCTCCGGGCCTGTCGGTGGCTACACCTTC | CASSSGPVGGYTF | many | - | TRBJ1-2 | TRBV7-6
TGTGCCAGCAGTCAAAAACGGGACTCCTCCTACGAGCAGTACTTC | CASSQKRDSSYEQYF | many | - | TRBJ2-7 | TRBV6-2/TRBV6-3
TGTGCCAGCAGCTTGAGAGGCATGAACACTGAAGCTTTCTTT | CASSLRGMNTEAFF | many | - | TRBJ1-1 | TRBV5-5
TGTGCCAGCAGGACAGGATTCGGCGACCAGTACTTC | CASRTGFGDQYF | many | - | TRBJ2-7 | TRBV12-3/TRBV12-4
TGCGCCAGCAGCTTGTCTGCCAGTGGGACCGGCTACACCTTC | CASSLSASGTGYTF | many | - | TRBJ1-2 | TRBV5-1
TGTGCCAGCAGTTTATCGGGCAGGCAAAACATTCAGTACTTC | CASSLSGRQNIQYF | - | - | TRBJ2-4 | TRBV27
TGCAGTGCTAGTTTGCGGGAAAAGGTAGCCTACAATGAGCAGTTCTTC | CSASLREKVAYNEQFF | many | - | TRBJ2-1 | TRBV20-1
TGTGCCTGGAGTGTAATAAAAGGCGAGCAGTACTTC | CAWSVIKGEQYF | - | - | TRBJ2-7 | TRBV30
TGCAGTGTAACAGGGGTCAATCAGCCCCAGAATTTT | CSVTGVNQPQNF | many | TRBD1 | TRBJ1-5 | TRBV20-1